This TCR beta chain was documented in a study of CD8+ T cells in alopecia areata. On the study more broadly: Patients in the study were on tofacitinib for 6 to 18 months, then off it for 6 months.

Study-level results: Clonality was higher in lesional than normal scalp, especially in alopecia totalis/universalis.

As part of sample collection, lesional scalp punch biopsies and peripheral blood were taken from alopecia areata patients. cDNA reverse transcribed from extracted RNA served as the sequencing template. Only in-frame clones appear in the TCRdb table, and some are missing; sequencing was by immunoSEQ multiplex PCR. This sample has 150,000 to 200,000 clones, with 59% found just once. This clone was detected only a few times. What it binds is not known. The CDR3 has 14 amino acids. The junction had 2 bases not matched to a gene; V was cut back by 4 bases and J by 0 bases. Germline CDR1 reads SGHDN; CDR2 reads FVKESK.

The sequenced sample was CD4+ T cells sorted from blood, obtained at week 0. The sequence was obtained from a human donor with alopecia areata. The rearrangement uses TRBV14 and TRBJ1-1; 7 nucleotides line up with TRBD1. The CDR3 sequence is CASSRQGMNTEAFF. For the CDR3, the DNA is TGTGCCAGCAGCCGACAGGGAATGAACACTGAAGCTTTCTTT.